This T cell receptor beta chain derives from a study of a mutant IDH1 vaccine in newly diagnosed glioma. Measured with immunoSEQ multiplex PCR; TCRdb has only the in-frame clones, and not every one. The top ten hold 7.4% of the sample, which has around 87,000 clones, 83% seen once. CDR1 is LGHNA, CDR2 YNFKEQ, per germline. The CDR3 runs to 16 residues. The V end was cut by 1 base, the J end by 4 bases, with 13 bases between. Time point in this sample: baseline, week 1 (first vaccination visit). Noted treatment: pre-vaccination baseline after standard-of-care therapy. The source material was PBMCs, sampled from a glioma patient treated with radiotherapy, temozolomide or both. This receptor was obtained from a woman aged 50 to 60 with glioma. The chain recombines TRBV4-2 with TRBJ1-4; tentative D call: TRBD1 (6 bases). The CDR3 DNA is TGTGCCAGCAGCCAAGGGGGGGGGCTAGGTAATGAAAAACTGTTTTTT. It codes for CASSQGGGLGNEKLFF.